The present T cell receptor (beta chain) was sequenced within a study of T cell responses to AZD1222 COVID-19 vaccine. Points from the study as a whole: Possibly, clonal diversity was underestimated; donors were largely white British and included more females. Regions left unmutated in variants are reportedly the target of nearly half of spike-specific TCRs. Repertoires were sampled only after the peak T cell response. Rises in breadth and depth of Spike-specific TCRs came after two AZD1222 doses.

Measured with immunoSEQ multiplex PCR; TCRdb has only the in-frame clones, and not every one. The sample holds roughly 80,000 clones, 90% seen once. CDR1 is MRHNA and CDR2 is SNTAGT in the germline V gene. The CDR3 length is 13 residues. The V end lost 3 bases, the J end lost 4 bases, and 8 bases lay between the germline ends. With respect to this clone: Its antigen is not known.

This sequence joins TRBV6-4 and TRBJ2-3; tentatively, D is TRBD2 (6 bases). The clonotype comes from an adult who received the AZD1222 COVID-19 vaccine. The sample here was peripheral blood, taken 28 days after the second AZD1222 dose. Here the CDR3 reads CASSEEGSDTQYF. The CDR3 DNA sequence: TGTGCCAGCAGTGAGGAGGGCTCAGATACGCAGTATTTT.